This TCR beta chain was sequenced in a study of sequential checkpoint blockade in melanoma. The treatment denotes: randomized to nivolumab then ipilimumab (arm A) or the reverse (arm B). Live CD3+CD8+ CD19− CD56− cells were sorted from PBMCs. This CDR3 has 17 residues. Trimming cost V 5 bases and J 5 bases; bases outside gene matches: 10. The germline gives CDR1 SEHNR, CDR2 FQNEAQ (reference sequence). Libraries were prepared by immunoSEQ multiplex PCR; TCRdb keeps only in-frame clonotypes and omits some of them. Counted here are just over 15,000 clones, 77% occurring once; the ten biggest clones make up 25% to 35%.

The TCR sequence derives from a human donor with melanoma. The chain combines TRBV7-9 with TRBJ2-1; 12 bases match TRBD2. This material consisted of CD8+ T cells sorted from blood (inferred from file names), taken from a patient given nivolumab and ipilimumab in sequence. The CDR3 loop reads CASSPTSGRPRNNEQFF. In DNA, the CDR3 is TGTGCCAGCAGCCCAACTAGCGGGAGGCCTAGAAACAATGAGCAGTTCTTC. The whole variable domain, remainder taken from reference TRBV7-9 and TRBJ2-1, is DTGVSQNPRHKITKRGQNVTFRCDPISEHNRLYWYRQTLGQGPEFLTYFQNEAQLEKSRLLSDRFSAERPKGSFSTLEIQRTEQGDSAMYLCASSPTSGRPRNNEQFFGPGTRLTVL.